This T cell receptor (beta chain) was observed in a study of regulatory T cells in long-lasting Graves disease. CDR3 length: 16 residues. Trimming at V came to 5 bases and at J to 6 bases, leaving 10 bases not matched to a gene. Germline V lookup: CDR1 MNHNS, CDR2 SASEGT. Assembly of TCR beta libraries relied on iRepertoire HTBI primers together with Arm-PCR of CDR3 regions. TCRdb recomputed calls from the multiplex PCR reads with MiXCR, one row per CDR3 protein. The profile covers 500,000 to 700,000 distinct CDR3 sequences, with around 15% appearing a single time and about 20% taken by the ten largest. Documented time point: newly diagnosed GD, antithyroid drugs for less than 3 months. PBMCs provided the RNA from which the TCR library was made. The sample also formed part of further work on T cells in Graves' hyperthyroidism and ophthalmopathy. That study reports: Using the HTBI primer set, a first-round RT-PCR was run on the TCR CDR3.

This specimen consisted of peripheral blood mononuclear cells (PBMCs), obtained at new diagnosis, from a patient treated with antithyroid drugs. The TCR comes from a woman between 25 and 40 years old with Graves disease. V is TRBV6-1 and J is TRBJ2-3, with TRBD2 identical over 11 bases. The CDR3 protein is CASSPLGLAGPDTQYF. Here the CDR3 DNA reads TGTGCCAGCAGTCCACTCGGACTAGCGGGCCCTGATACGCAGTATTTT.